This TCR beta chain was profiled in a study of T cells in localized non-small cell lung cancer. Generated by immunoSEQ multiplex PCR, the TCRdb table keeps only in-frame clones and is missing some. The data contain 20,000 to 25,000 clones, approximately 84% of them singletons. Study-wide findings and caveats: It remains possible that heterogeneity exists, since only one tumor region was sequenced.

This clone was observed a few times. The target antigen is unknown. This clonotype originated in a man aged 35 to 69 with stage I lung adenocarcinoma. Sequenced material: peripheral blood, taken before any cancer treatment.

As DNA, the CDR3 is TGCGCCAGCAGCCAATTTCGACCTCACTATGGCTACACCTTC. Protein product: CASSQFRPHYGYTF. The V call is TRBV4-1, the J call TRBJ1-2, with D uncertain. The CDR3 covers 14 residues. Deletions cut 2 bases from V and 3 bases from J, with 10 bases between. CDR1 MGHRA and CDR2 YSYEKL come from the germline V gene.